This T cell receptor (beta chain) was documented in a study of shared clonotypes between healthy human individuals. Overall study findings and caveats: Sharing across four donors was highest in naive CD4 (roughly 5%) and lowest in memory CD8 (0.4%). Clonotype sharing among donors was expected to depend on sequencing depth.

Per the original methods: Owing to the provision of junction-only sequences devoid of quality scores by immunoSEQ, filtering differed. Some clones are missing from TCRdb's copy, which holds only in-frame ones; the method was immunoSEQ multiplex PCR. Clone size and V and J calls were adopted from that table, with D and trimming inferred from the DNA. Here the sample spans over 400,000 clones, approximately 95% being singletons. As regards this clone: What it recognizes is unknown.

V lost 5 bases and J lost 3; bases outside the gene matches: 2. This CDR3 spans 14 amino acids. Germline V lookup: CDR1 SGHRS, CDR2 YFSETQ. This TCR was recovered from a woman in her thirties in good health. The sample comprised naive CD4+ T cells sorted from blood. The subset is: CD45RA+ positively selected. V is TRBV5-1 and J is TRBJ2-2, with 9 nucleotides matching TRBD2. The CDR3 DNA sequence: TGCGCCAGCAGGACTAGCGGACACACCGGGGAGCTGTTTTTT. Its translation is CASRTSGHTGELFF.